Each of the 20 T cell receptor beta chains below was sequenced from the same sample in a study of T cell responses to AZD1222 COVID-19 vaccine. TCRdb keeps only in-frame clones here, not all; method: immunoSEQ multiplex PCR. In the table there are fewer than 140,000 clones, roughly 90% of which are singletons. The sequences come from peripheral blood, collected on day 0 of AZD1222 vaccination. Receptor source: an adult in good health.

V is TRBV28 and J is TRBJ2-7, with a tentative D call TRBD1 (6 bases). Germline CDR1 MDHEN, CDR2 SYDVKM. The CDR3 runs 14 residues. V lost 4 bases and J lost 6, with 16 bases in between. As DNA, the CDR3 is TGTGCCAGCAGTTCTGCCGGGACAAAGATCGAGCAGTACTTC. Its translation is CASSSAGTKIEQYF.

This chain uses TRBV5-1 with TRBJ2-2; D is ambiguous. The germline CDR1 and CDR2 sequences are SGHRS and YFSETQ. The CDR3 is made up of 13 amino acids. V was clipped by 7 bases and J by 3 bases, with 10 bases between them. CDR3 sequence (DNA): TGCGCCAGCGCGAAGGCGGACACCGGGGAGCTGTTTTTT. This translates into CASAKADTGELFF.

The genes are TRBV19 and TRBJ2-4; D might be TRBD2 (7 bases). The CDR3 has 15 amino acids. CDR1 and CDR2 from the germline V gene are LNHDA and SQIVND (reference sequence). Trimming stripped 7 bases from V and 9 bases from J, with 22 bases between. The CDR3 DNA follows: TGTGCCAGTACCACGGGGGCCGCCTCGGGGGGCATTCAGTACTTC. It translates to CASTTGAASGGIQYF.

The chain employs TRBV6-2 or TRBV6-3 and TRBJ2-3; 7 positions agree with TRBD2. This CDR3 region has 17 residues. The V and J ends lost 5 bases and 1 base, in that order; junction bases with no gene match: 12. CDR1 MNHEY and CDR2 SVGEGT come from the germline V gene. CDR3 sequence reads: CASSPLWGGHRTDTQYF. The DNA of the CDR3 is TGTGCCAGCAGTCCCCTATGGGGGGGTCACCGCACAGATACGCAGTATTTT.

The chain combines TRBV7-6 with TRBJ2-2, with D possibly being TRBD1 (6 bases). CDR1 SGHVS and CDR2 FNYEAQ come from the germline V gene. V was cut by 3 bases and J by 6 bases, with 17 bases left in between. The CDR3 totals 16 residues. The CDR3 spells CASSFPTGQGSGELFF. CDR3 nucleotides: TGTGCCAGCAGCTTTCCTACCGGGCAGGGGTCCGGGGAGCTGTTTTTT.

The chain has TRBV7-9 and TRBJ2-3; 7 nucleotides match TRBD2. CDR3 size: 15 residues. Germline V gene data show CDR1 as SEHNR and CDR2 as FQNEAQ (reference sequence). V lost 6 bases, J lost 4 bases, and 10 bases stayed unmatched. DNA for the CDR3: TGTGCCAGCAGAAAAGGGAGCGGGAACGCAGATACGCAGTATTTT. Translation gives CASRKGSGNADTQYF.

This chain joins TRBV19 and TRBJ2-1, with TRBD1 matching 8 bases. After removal of 10 bases from V and 7 bases from J, the junction contained 18 bases not matched to a gene. Germline CDR1 and CDR2: LNHDA and SQIVND (reference sequence). The CDR3 spans 16 residues. The CDR3 protein is CATTKRTPTGENEQFF. The DNA of the CDR3 is TGTGCCACCACGAAACGCACTCCGACAGGGGAAAATGAGCAGTTCTTC.

The chain links TRBV29-1 to TRBJ1-1; D is possibly TRBD1 (6 bases). Trimming removed 3 bases from V and 1 base from J, with 15 bases in between. Germline V gene data show CDR1 as SQVTM and CDR2 as ANQGSEA. The CDR3 covers 15 residues. CDR3 DNA sequence: TGCAGCGTTGATCCGATTGGACAGCCGAACACTGAAGCTTTCTTT. Its translation is CSVDPIGQPNTEAFF.

The chain is built from TRBV7-9 and TRBJ1-1; D remains unclear. Per the germline V gene, CDR1 is SEHNR and CDR2 is FQNEAQ (reference sequence). The CDR3 has 14 amino acids. Trimming stripped 2 bases from V and 5 bases from J, with 12 bases between. The CDR3: CASSLFGRNTEAFF. CDR3 sequence (DNA): TGTGCCAGCAGCTTATTTGGAAGGAATACTGAAGCTTTCTTT.

The V gene is TRBV14, the J gene TRBJ2-7; D gene unclear. The CDR3 length is 13 residues. Per the germline V gene, CDR1 is SGHDN and CDR2 is FVKESK. V gave up 1 base and J gave up 4 bases, with 8 bases separating them. CDR3 in amino acids: CASSQVNVYEQYF. Here the CDR3 DNA reads TGTGCCAGCAGCCAAGTAAACGTTTACGAGCAGTACTTC.

The chain recombines TRBV5-1 with TRBJ1-5, with D tentatively TRBD1 (6 bases). The germline gives CDR1 SGHRS, CDR2 YFSETQ. The CDR3 is 15 amino acids. Between the trimmed V and J ends, which lost 2 bases and 3 bases, there was a span of 12 bases. CDR3 sequence: CASSFEGGPNQPQHF. CDR3 nucleotides: TGCGCCAGCAGCTTTGAGGGGGGGCCCAATCAGCCCCAGCATTTT.

The rearrangement uses TRBV27 and TRBJ2-2; the match to TRBD2 covers 8 bases. J gave up 3 bases and V 7 bases, and 4 bases lay outside the gene matches. The germline V gene encodes CDR1 MNHEY and CDR2 SMNVEV (reference sequence). The CDR3 contains 14 residues. The CDR3 DNA reads as TGTGCCAGCACCAGACTAGCGTACACCGGGGAGCTGTTTTTT. It codes for CASTRLAYTGELFF.

CDR3 sequence reads: CASSDTGGEKWTNEKLFF. The CDR3 coding sequence is TGTGCCAGCAGCGATACAGGGGGCGAGAAGTGGACTAATGAAAAACTGTTTTTT. The J gene is TRBJ1-4, the V gene TRBV7-6, with 9 positions matching TRBD1. V was pared by 5 bases and J by 2 bases, with 12 bases of the junction left unmatched. This CDR3 spans 18 amino acids. Germline values: CDR1 SGHVS, CDR2 FNYEAQ.

This clone was seen a single time. This rearrangement joins TRBV7-9 to TRBJ1-2, with D perhaps matching TRBD1 (5 bases). The CDR3 is made up of 13 amino acids. Germline V gene lookup returns CDR1 SEHNR and CDR2 FQNEAQ (reference sequence). The ends were cut back, 4 bases at V and 8 bases at J, with 14 bases in the middle. The CDR3 region has the DNA TGTGCCAGCAGCTCTAACGGGGCCCACGGCTACACCTTC. The encoded protein is CASSSNGAHGYTF.

A single count supports this clone. The J gene is TRBJ2-1, the V gene TRBV18, with 7 bases that match TRBD2. The CDR3 totals 16 residues. Per germline, CDR1 KGHSH and CDR2 LQKENI. J gave up 8 bases and V 3 bases, and 13 bases lay outside the gene matches. CDR3 nucleotide sequence: TGTGCCAGCTCACCCCTCCTTGCGGGAGTAGGAGATGAGCAGTTCTTC. Translating gives CASSPLLAGVGDEQFF.

The genes are TRBV5-4 and TRBJ2-3, with unresolved D. The V gene's germline CDR1 is SGHNT and CDR2 YYREEE (reference sequence). Trimming left V 4 bases short and J 6 bases short, with 9 bases between. The CDR3 spans 12 residues. Here the CDR3 reads CASSPPGDTQYF. CDR3 nucleotide sequence: TGTGCCAGCAGCCCCCCCGGCGATACGCAGTATTTT.

V gene TRBV2 combines with J gene TRBJ1-2; D is undetermined. Germline CDR1 reads SNHLY; CDR2 reads FYNNEI. This CDR3 has 13 residues. V dropped 8 bases and J dropped 0 bases, with 10 bases sitting between them. The CDR3: CASAREPNYGYTF. CDR3 sequence (DNA): TGTGCCAGCGCGAGAGAACCTAACTATGGCTACACCTTC.

The rearrangement uses TRBV24-1 and TRBJ1-6; 7 nucleotides agree with TRBD1. This CDR3 is built from 14 residues. CDR1 and CDR2 (germline): KGHDR, SFDVKD. The ends lost 10 bases at V and 6 bases at J; junction bases unmatched: 8. The CDR3 DNA sequence: TGTGCCACACGCTGGACAGGTCTTAATTCACCCCTCCACTTT. This codes for CATRWTGLNSPLHF.

The rearrangement links TRBV6-2 or TRBV6-3 to TRBJ1-2, with D unresolved. Germline lookup yields CDR1 MNHEY and CDR2 SVGEGT. Between the trimmed V and J ends, which lost 1 base and 1 base, there was a span of 10 bases. CDR3 length: 15 amino acids. The CDR3 protein is CASSYWNGGNYGYTF. In nucleotides, the CDR3 is TGTGCCAGCAGTTACTGGAACGGCGGTAACTATGGCTACACCTTC.

The chain uses TRBV15 and TRBJ2-1, with D hard to call. V lost 0 bases, J lost 4 bases, and 13 bases lay in between. Germline V lookup: CDR1 LNHNV, CDR2 YYDKDF (reference sequence). CDR3 size: 16 residues. DNA for the CDR3: TGTGCCACCAGCAGAGAGCGGCAGTCCCAATACAATGAGCAGTTCTTC. Protein: CATSRERQSQYNEQFF.